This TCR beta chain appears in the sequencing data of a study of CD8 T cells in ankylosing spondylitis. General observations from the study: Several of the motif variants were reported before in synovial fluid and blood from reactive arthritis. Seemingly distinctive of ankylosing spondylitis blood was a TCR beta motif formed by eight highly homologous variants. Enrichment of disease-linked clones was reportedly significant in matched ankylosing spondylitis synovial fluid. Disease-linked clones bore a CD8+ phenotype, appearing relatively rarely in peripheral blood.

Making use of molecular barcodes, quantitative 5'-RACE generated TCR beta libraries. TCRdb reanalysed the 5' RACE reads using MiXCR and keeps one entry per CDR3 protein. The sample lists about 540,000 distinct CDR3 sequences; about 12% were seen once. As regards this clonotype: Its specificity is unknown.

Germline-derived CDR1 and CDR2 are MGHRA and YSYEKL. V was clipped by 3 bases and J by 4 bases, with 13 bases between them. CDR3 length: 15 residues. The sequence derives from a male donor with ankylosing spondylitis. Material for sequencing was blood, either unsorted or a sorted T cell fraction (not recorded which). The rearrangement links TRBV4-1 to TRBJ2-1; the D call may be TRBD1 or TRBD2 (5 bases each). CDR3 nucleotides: TGCGCCAGCAGCCAGCCCGGGACGGAGTACAATGAGCAGTTCTTC. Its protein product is CASSQPGTEYNEQFF.